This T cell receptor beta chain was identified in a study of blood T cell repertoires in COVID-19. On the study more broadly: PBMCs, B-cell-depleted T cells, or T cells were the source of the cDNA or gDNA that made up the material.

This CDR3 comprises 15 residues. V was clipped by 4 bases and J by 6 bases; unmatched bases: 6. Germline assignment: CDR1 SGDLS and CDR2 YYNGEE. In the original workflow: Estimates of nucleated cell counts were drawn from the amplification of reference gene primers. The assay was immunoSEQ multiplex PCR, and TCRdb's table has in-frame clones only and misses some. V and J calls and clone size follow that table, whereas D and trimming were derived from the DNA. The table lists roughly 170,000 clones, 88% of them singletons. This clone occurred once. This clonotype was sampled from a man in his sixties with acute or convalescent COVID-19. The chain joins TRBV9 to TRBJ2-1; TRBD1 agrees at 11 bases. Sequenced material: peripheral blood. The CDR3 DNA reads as TGTGCCAGCAGCTCGAGGGGGACAGGGGGCAATGAGCAGTTCTTC. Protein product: CASSSRGTGGNEQFF.